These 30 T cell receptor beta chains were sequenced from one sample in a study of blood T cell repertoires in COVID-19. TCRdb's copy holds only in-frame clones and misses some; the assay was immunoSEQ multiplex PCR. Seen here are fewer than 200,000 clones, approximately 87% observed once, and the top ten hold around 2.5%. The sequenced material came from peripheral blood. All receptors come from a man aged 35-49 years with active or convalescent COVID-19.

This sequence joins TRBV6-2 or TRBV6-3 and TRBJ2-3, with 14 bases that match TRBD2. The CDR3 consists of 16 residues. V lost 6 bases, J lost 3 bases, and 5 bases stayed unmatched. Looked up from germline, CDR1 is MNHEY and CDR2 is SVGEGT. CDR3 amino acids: CASSQGLAGVTDTQYF. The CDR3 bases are TGTGCCAGCAGCCAGGGACTAGCGGGGGTAACAGATACGCAGTATTTT.

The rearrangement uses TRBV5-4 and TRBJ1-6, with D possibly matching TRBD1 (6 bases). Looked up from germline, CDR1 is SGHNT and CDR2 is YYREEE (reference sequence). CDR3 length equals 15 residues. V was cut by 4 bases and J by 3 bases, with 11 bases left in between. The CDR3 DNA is TGTGCCAGCAGCATAGGACAGCACTATAATTCACCCCTCCACTTT. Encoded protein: CASSIGQHYNSPLHF.

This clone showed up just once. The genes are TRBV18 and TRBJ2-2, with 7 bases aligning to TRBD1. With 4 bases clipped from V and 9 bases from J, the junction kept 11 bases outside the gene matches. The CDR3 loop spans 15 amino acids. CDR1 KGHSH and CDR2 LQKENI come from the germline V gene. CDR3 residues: CASSQQQGPTRELFF. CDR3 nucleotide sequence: TGTGCCAGCTCACAACAACAGGGGCCCACGAGGGAGCTGTTTTTT.

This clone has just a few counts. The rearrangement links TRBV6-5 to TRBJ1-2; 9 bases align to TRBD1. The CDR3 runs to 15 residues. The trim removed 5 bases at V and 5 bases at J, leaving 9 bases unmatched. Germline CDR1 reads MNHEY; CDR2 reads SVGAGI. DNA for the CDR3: TGTGCCAGCAGTCCGGGGGACAGGGTTAGGTATGGCTACACCTTC. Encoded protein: CASSPGDRVRYGYTF.

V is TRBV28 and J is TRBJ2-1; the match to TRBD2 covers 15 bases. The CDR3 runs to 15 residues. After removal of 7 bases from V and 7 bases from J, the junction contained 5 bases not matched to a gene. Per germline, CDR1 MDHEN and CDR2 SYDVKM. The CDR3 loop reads CASTRTSGGVNEQFF. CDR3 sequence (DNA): TGTGCCAGCACTCGGACTAGCGGGGGGGTAAATGAGCAGTTCTTC.

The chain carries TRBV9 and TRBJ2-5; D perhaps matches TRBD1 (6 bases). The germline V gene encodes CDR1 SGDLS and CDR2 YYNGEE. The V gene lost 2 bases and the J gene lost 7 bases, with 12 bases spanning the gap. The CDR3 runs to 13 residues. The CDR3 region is CASSVHRDGTQYF. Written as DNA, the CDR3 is TGTGCCAGCAGCGTCCACAGGGATGGGACCCAGTACTTC.

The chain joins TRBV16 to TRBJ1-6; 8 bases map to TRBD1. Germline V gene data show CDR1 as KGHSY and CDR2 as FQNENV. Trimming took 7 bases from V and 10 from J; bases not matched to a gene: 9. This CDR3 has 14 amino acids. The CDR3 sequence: CASTLQGVGSPLHF. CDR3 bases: TGTGCCAGCACCCTACAGGGGGTTGGCTCACCCCTCCACTTT.

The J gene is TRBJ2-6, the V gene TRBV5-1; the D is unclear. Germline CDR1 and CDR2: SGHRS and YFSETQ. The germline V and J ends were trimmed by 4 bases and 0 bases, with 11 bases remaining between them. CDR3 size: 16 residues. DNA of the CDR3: TGCGCCAGCAGCCCCGGAGTACCCTCTGGGGCCAACGTCCTGACTTTC. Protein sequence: CASSPGVPSGANVLTF.

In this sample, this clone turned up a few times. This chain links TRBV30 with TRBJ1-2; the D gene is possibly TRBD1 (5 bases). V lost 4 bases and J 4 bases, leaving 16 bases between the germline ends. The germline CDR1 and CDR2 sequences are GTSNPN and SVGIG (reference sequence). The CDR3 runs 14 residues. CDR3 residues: CAWKVWGDTYGYTF. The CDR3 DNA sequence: TGTGCCTGGAAGGTTTGGGGGGATACCTATGGCTACACCTTC. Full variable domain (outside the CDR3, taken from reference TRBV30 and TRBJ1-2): SQTIHQWPATLVQPVGSPLSLECTVEGTSNPNLYWYRQAAGRGLQLLFYSVGIGQISSEVPQNLSASRPQDRQFILSSKKLLLSDSGFYLCAWKVWGDTYGYTFGSGTRLTVV.

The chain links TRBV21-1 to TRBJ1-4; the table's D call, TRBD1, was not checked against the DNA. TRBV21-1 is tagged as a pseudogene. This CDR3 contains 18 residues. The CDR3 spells CASSKDNTRDRGNEKLFF. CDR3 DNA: TGTGCCAGCAGCAAAGATAATACCCGGGACAGGGGAAATGAAAAACTGTTTTTT.

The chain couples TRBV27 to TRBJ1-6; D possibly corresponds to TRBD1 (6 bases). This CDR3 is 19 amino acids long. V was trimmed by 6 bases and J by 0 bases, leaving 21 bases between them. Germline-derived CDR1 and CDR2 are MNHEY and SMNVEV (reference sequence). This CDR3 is CASSYRSGHRSSYNSPLHF. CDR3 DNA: TGTGCCAGCAGCTATCGATCGGGACACAGGAGCTCCTATAATTCACCCCTCCACTTT.

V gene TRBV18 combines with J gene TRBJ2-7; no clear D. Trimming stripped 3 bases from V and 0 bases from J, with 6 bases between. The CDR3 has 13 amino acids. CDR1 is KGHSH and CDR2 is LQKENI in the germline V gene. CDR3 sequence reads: CASSPPSSYEQYF. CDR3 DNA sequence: TGTGCCAGCTCACCGCCGAGCTCCTACGAGCAGTACTTC.

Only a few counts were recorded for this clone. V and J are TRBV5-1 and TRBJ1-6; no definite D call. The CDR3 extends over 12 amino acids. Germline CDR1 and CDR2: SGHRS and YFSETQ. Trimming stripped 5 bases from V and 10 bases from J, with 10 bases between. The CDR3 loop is CASRQDGSPLHF. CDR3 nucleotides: TGCGCCAGCAGGCAGGATGGCTCACCCCTCCACTTT. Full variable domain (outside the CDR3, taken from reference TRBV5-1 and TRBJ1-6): KAGVTQTPRYLIKTRGQQVTLSCSPISGHRSVSWYQQTPGQGLQFLFEYFSETQRNKGNFPGRFSGRQFSNSRSEMNVSTLELGDSALYLCASRQDGSPLHFGNGTRLTVT.

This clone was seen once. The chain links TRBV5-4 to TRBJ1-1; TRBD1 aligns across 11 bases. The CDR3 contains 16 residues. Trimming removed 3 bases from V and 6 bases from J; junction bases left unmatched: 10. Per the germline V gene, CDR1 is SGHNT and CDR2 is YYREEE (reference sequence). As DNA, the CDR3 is TGTGCCAGCAGCTGGGGACAGGGGGGCCAAGCTCCTGAAGCTTTCTTT. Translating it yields CASSWGQGGQAPEAFF.

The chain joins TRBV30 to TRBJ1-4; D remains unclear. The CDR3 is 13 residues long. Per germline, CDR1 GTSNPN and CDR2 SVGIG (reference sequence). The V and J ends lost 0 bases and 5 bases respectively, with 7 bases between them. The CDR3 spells CAWSVPGNEKLFF. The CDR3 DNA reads TGTGCCTGGAGTGTCCCGGGGAATGAAAAACTGTTTTTT.

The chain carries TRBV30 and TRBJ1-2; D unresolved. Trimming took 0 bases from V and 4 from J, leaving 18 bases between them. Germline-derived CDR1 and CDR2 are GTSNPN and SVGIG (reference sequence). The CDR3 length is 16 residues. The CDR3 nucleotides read TGTGCCTGGAGTGTACTAGAGGAGATACAACTCTATGGCTACACCTTC. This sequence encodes CAWSVLEEIQLYGYTF.

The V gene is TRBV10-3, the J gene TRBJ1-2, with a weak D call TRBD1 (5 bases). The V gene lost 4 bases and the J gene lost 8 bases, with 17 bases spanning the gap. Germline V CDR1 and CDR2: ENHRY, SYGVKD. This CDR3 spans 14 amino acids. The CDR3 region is CAISGGGLGMGYTF. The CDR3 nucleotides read TGTGCCATCAGTGGGGGGGGACTGGGCATGGGCTACACCTTC.

The CDR3 is CATRRRGTVQPQHF. CDR3 nucleotide sequence: TGTGCCACCCGGAGGCGGGGAACGGTTCAGCCCCAGCATTTT. The chain employs TRBV6-5 and TRBJ1-5; D gene unclear. V lost 10 bases and J 6 bases, leaving 19 bases between the germline ends. This CDR3 contains 14 residues. The germline V gene encodes CDR1 MNHEY and CDR2 SVGAGI.

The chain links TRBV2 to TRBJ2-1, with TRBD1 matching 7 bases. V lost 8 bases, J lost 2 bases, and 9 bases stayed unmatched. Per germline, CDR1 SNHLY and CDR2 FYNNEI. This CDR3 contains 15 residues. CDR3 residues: CASGRDRAPYNEQFF. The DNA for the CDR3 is TGTGCCAGCGGCAGAGACAGGGCACCCTACAATGAGCAGTTCTTC.

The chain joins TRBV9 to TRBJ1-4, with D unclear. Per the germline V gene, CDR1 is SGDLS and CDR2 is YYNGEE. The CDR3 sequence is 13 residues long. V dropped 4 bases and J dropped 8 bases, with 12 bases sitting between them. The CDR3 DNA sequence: TGTGCCAGCAGCCGGTCTAGAGGAGAAAAACTGTTTTTT. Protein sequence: CASSRSRGEKLFF.

The CDR3 spells CAWRDNGNTEAFF. Written as DNA, the CDR3 is TGTGCCTGGCGGGACAACGGGAACACTGAAGCTTTCTTT. This chain links TRBV30 with TRBJ1-1; a possible D gene is TRBD1 (6 bases). The V end was cut by 5 bases, the J end by 1 base, with 11 bases between. The germline V gene has CDR1 GTSNPN and CDR2 SVGIG (reference sequence). The CDR3 covers 13 residues.

DNA for the CDR3: TGCAGCGTTTCCCCTGGGGGCGGCTACACCTTC. Residues: CSVSPGGGYTF. The V gene is TRBV29-1, the J gene TRBJ1-2; D is perhaps TRBD1 (6 bases). V was cut by 5 bases and J by 8 bases, with 12 bases left in between. The CDR3 extends over 11 amino acids. CDR1 and CDR2 from the germline V gene are SQVTM and ANQGSEA.

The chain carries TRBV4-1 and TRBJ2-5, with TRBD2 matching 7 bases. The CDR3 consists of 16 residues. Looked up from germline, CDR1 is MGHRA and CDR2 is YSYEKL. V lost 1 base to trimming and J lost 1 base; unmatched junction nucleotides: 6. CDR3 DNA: TGCGCCAGCAGCCAAGGGGGGGGACCGATCCAAGAGACCCAGTACTTC. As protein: CASSQGGGPIQETQYF.

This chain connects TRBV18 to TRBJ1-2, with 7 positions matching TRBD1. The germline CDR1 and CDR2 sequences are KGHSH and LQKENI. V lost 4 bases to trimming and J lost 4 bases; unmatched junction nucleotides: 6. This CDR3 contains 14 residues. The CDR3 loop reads CASSQGADSYGYTF. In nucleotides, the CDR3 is TGTGCCAGCTCACAGGGGGCAGATTCCTATGGCTACACCTTC.

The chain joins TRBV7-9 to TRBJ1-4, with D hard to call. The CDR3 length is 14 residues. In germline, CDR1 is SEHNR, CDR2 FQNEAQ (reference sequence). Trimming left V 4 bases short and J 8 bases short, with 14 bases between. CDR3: CASSSGSELEKLFF. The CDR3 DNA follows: TGTGCCAGCAGCTCCGGGTCGGAGTTAGAAAAACTGTTTTTT.

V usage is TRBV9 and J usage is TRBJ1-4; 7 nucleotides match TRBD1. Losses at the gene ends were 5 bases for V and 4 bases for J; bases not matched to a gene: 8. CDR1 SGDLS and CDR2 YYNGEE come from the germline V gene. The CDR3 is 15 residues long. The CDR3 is CASSPIGTVNEKLFF. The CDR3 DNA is TGTGCCAGCAGTCCCATCGGGACAGTTAATGAAAAACTGTTTTTT.

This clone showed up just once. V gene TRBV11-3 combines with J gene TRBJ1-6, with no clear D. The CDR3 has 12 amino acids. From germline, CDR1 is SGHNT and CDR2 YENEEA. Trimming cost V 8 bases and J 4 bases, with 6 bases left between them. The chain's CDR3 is CASRGYNSPLHF. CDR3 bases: TGTGCCAGCCGAGGTTATAATTCACCCCTCCACTTT.

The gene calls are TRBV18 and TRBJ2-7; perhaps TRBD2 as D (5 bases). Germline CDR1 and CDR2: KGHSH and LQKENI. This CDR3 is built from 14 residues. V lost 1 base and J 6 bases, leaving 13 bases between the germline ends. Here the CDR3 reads CASSPRERTPEQYF. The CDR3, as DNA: TGTGCCAGCTCACCACGGGAGAGGACCCCCGAGCAGTACTTC.

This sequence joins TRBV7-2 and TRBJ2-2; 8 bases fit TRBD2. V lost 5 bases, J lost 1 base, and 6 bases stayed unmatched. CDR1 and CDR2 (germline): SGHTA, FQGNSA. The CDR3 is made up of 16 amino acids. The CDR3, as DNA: TGTGCCAGCAGCCCAGGGCTAGCGGGGAACACCGGGGAGCTGTTTTTT. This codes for CASSPGLAGNTGELFF.

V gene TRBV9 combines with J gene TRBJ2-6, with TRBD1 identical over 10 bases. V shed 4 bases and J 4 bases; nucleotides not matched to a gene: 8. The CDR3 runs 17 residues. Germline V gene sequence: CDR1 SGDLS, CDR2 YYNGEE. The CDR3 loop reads CASSPSGTGAGANVLTF. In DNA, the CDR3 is TGTGCCAGCAGCCCTTCCGGGACAGGGGCCGGGGCCAACGTCCTGACTTTC. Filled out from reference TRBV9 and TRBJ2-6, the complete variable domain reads DSGVTQTPKHLITATGQRVTLRCSPRSGDLSVYWYQQSLDQGLQFLIQYYNGEERAKGNILERFSAQQFPDLHSELNLSSLELGDSALYFCASSPSGTGAGANVLTFGAGSRLTVL.